The rows below give T cell receptor beta chains drawn from one sample of a study of breast tumors, draining lymph nodes, adjacent tissues. TCRdb reprocessed the multiplex PCR reads with MiXCR, giving one entry per CDR3 protein. The sample holds tens of thousands of distinct CDR3 sequences, approximately 28% seen once. Specimen: axillary lymph node tissue. Receptors originate from a female donor with breast cancer. Some clones in this sample may be carry-over from other donors' samples. The CDR3 runs from the conserved cysteine through the conserved F or W. Fields, in order: J gene, D gene, V gene, clone size, CDR3 protein, CDR3 DNA. D genes are given only for firm matches. Expanded clones get a size class; other rows say once, few or many, or leave the size out.

TRBJ2-1 TRBD2 TRBV20-1 many CSARVAGGGFYNEQFF TGCAGTGCTAGGGTAGCGGGGGGTGGCTTTTACAATGAGCAGTTCTTC
TRBJ2-5 NA TRBV29-1 many CSVVTGRIAYF TGCAGCGTTGTCACCGGTCGAATTGCGTACTTC
TRBJ2-2 TRBD1 TRBV9 many CASSEHSTGQGAFTGELFF TGTGCCAGCAGCGAGCACTCGACGGGACAGGGGGCATTCACCGGGGAGCTGTTTTTT
TRBJ2-5 TRBD2 TRBV6-6 many CASSQPGLQETQYF TGTGCCAGCAGCCAACCGGGACTACAAGAGACCCAGTACTTC
TRBJ2-7 NA TRBV7-2 many CASSLVGAGVNEQYF TGTGCCAGCAGCTTAGTGGGGGCGGGAGTGAACGAGCAGTACTTC
TRBJ1-2 TRBD1 TRBV29-1 many CSVHNSGGYGYTF TGCAGCGTCCACAATTCAGGGGGGTATGGCTACACCTTC
TRBJ2-3 TRBD2 TRBV9 many CASSVGLAGVGITDTQYF TGTGCCAGCAGCGTCGGACTAGCGGGAGTGGGCATCACAGATACGCAGTATTTT
TRBJ1-1 NA TRBV29-1 many CSVRVLTEAFF TGCAGCGTCCGCGTGCTAACTGAAGCTTTCTTT
TRBJ2-1 NA TRBV5-4 many CASKGANNEQFF TGTGCCAGCAAGGGAGCTAACAATGAGCAGTTCTTC
TRBJ2-1 NA TRBV12-3/TRBV12-4 many CASSSFSDNEQFF TGTGCCAGCAGTTCATTTAGTGACAATGAGCAGTTCTTC
TRBJ2-5 NA TRBV24-1 many CATMQGETQYF TGTGCCACCATGCAGGGGGAGACCCAGTACTTC
TRBJ2-7 NA TRBV19 many CASSIRWRAGSYYEQYF TGTGCCAGTAGTATCAGATGGAGGGCCGGGTCCTACTACGAGCAGTACTTC
TRBJ2-7 NA TRBV5-1 many CASSLEGVGQYF TGCGCCAGCAGCTTGGAGGGGGTTGGGCAGTACTTC
TRBJ1-1 NA TRBV19 NA CASSIWQGEAFF TGTGCCAGTAGTATATGGCAGGGTGAAGCTTTCTTT
TRBJ2-1 TRBD2 TRBV12-3/TRBV12-4 many CASSKGLAGGPSVNEQFF TGTGCCAGCAGCAAAGGACTAGCGGGAGGGCCTAGTGTGAATGAGCAGTTCTTC
TRBJ2-1 NA TRBV6-5 many CASSRVPSYNEQFF TGTGCCAGCAGTAGGGTACCCTCCTACAATGAGCAGTTCTTC
TRBJ2-6 NA TRBV15 many CATSRDRRQSGANVLTF TGTGCCACCAGCAGAGATCGTAGGCAGTCTGGGGCCAACGTCCTGACTTTC
TRBJ1-2 TRBD1 TRBV7-9 NA CASKSGGEYGCTF TGTGCCAGCAAATCAGGGGGCGAGTATGGCTGCACCTTC
TRBJ1-3 NA TRBV5-8 many CASSFALKPSGNTIYF TGTGCCAGCAGCTTCGCCTTAAAGCCCTCTGGAAACACCATATATTTT
TRBJ1-6 NA TRBV12-3/TRBV12-4 NA CASTPGRGGHSPLHF TGTGCCAGCACCCCCGGGCGGGGTGGTCATTCACCCCTCCACTTT
TRBJ1-6 NA TRBV6-1 many CASSDPRAQGWTSPLHF TGTGCCAGCAGTGACCCACGGGCGCAGGGATGGACGTCACCCCTCCACTTT
TRBJ2-5 TRBD2 TRBV20-1 many CSARDAGGPGETQYF TGCAGTGCTCGAGACGCGGGAGGGCCGGGAGAGACCCAGTACTTC
TRBJ2-3 TRBD2 TRBV10-3 NA CAISEVRGEGLAGMGTQYF TGTGCCATCAGTGAGGTTAGAGGTGAGGGACTAGCGGGAATGGGTACGCAGTATTTT
TRBJ2-7 TRBD2 TRBV6-5 many CASSSRSSGAYEQYF TGTGCCAGCAGTTCCCGATCTAGCGGGGCCTACGAGCAGTACTTC
TRBJ2-1 NA TRBV6-2/TRBV6-3 NA CASSYASYEQLF TGTGCCAGCAGTTACGCTAGCTATGAGCAGCTCTTC
TRBJ2-7 TRBD2 TRBV6-5 NA CASGHGGRAIGYEQYF TGTGCCAGCGGTCATGGCGGGAGGGCCATCGGGTACGAGCAGTACTTC
TRBJ2-7 TRBD2 TRBV7-9 many CASSLVTTSAGEQYF TGTGCCAGCAGCTTAGTTACGACTAGCGCGGGCGAGCAGTACTTC
TRBJ2-7 TRBD2 TRBV20-1 NA CSAPLAGVGETQFDEQYF TGCAGTGCGCCCCTAGCGGGAGTGGGGGAGACCCAGTTCGACGAGCAGTACTTC
TRBJ1-1 TRBD1 TRBV7-9 NA CASSSWDSNTEAFF TGTGCCAGCAGCTCTTGGGACAGTAACACTGAAGCTTTCTTT
TRBJ2-1 TRBD1 TRBV7-6 many CASSQGAWDNEQFF TGTGCCAGCAGCCAGGGGGCTTGGGACAATGAGCAGTTCTTC
TRBJ2-7 TRBD1 TRBV13 many CASSFGTGSYEQYF TGTGCCAGCAGCTTCGGGACAGGATCCTACGAGCAGTACTTC
TRBJ2-7 TRBD2 TRBV5-1 NA CASSLAASGSHGEQYF TGCGCCAGCAGCTTGGCCGCTAGCGGGAGCCATGGCGAGCAGTACTTC
TRBJ1-5 NA TRBV7-3 NA CASSLVGGSGPQHF TGTGCCAGCAGCCTCGTGGGTGGTAGCGGGCCCCAGCATTTT
TRBJ2-1 TRBD2 TRBV15 once CATSSGGTSNEQFF TGTGCCACCAGCAGCGGGGGGACTAGTAATGAGCAGTTCTTC
TRBJ1-2 TRBD1 TRBV20-1 many CSARPPPGQGVVGYTF TGCAGTGCTAGACCCCCTCCGGGACAGGGAGTGGTCGGCTACACCTTC
TRBJ1-5 NA TRBV30 many CAWSALGGDQPQHF TGTGCCTGGAGTGCCCTCGGGGGGGACCAGCCCCAGCATTTT
TRBJ2-5 NA TRBV3-1 many CASSPESRQETQYF TGTGCCAGCAGCCCAGAAAGTAGACAAGAGACCCAGTACTTC
TRBJ2-5 TRBD2 TRBV7-3 many CASSWGGEETQYF TGTGCCAGCAGCTGGGGAGGGGAAGAGACCCAGTACTTC
TRBJ1-6 TRBD1 TRBV5-6 NA CASSLQGARLPLHF TGTGCCAGCAGCTTACAGGGGGCGAGGTTACCCCTCCACTTT
TRBJ2-5 NA TRBV29-1 many CSSTIGGSGGETQYF TGCAGCTCCACAATAGGTGGGAGCGGCGGCGAGACCCAGTACTTC
TRBJ2-3 NA TRBV5-1 many CASSFLQGGDTQYF TGCGCCAGCAGCTTCTTACAGGGAGGAGATACGCAGTATTTT
TRBJ1-1 TRBD1 TRBV7-6 NA CASSHQGQTEAFF TGTGCCAGCAGCCATCAGGGACAGACTGAAGCTTTCTTT
TRBJ2-5 TRBD2 TRBV29-1 many CSVDRAGGGETQYF TGCAGCGTTGACCGAGCGGGAGGGGGAGAGACCCAGTACTTC
TRBJ1-2 NA TRBV12-5 NA CASGLMRNYDYTF TGTGCTAGTGGTTTGATGCGGAACTATGACTACACCTTC
TRBJ2-7 NA TRBV28 many CASNAQGSAAYEQYF TGTGCCAGCAATGCACAGGGTTCGGCGGCCTACGAGCAGTACTTC
TRBJ2-3 NA TRBV12-3/TRBV12-4 many CASRQGTTRTHTQYF TGTGCCAGCAGACAAGGGACCACCCGCACGCATACGCAGTATTTT
TRBJ2-1 TRBD2 TRBV11-2 many CASSLIGGSPHEQFF TGTGCCAGCAGCTTAATTGGCGGGAGTCCCCATGAGCAGTTCTTC
TRBJ2-6 NA TRBV7-9 NA CASSPSPGHTLSGPNVLTF TGTGCCAGCAGCCCCTCACCGGGACATACCCTCTCCGGGCCCAACGTCCTGACTTTC
TRBJ2-7 NA TRBV19 many CASRRQSSYEQYF TGTGCCAGTAGAAGACAGAGCTCCTACGAGCAGTACTTC
TRBJ2-7 NA TRBV9 NA CASSVSPGVNHEQYF TGTGCCAGCAGCGTCTCCCCAGGGGTGAACCACGAGCAGTACTTC
TRBJ2-5 TRBD1 TRBV7-2 many CASVGTGALRRETQYF TGTGCCAGCGTTGGGACAGGGGCTCTAAGAAGGGAGACCCAGTACTTC
TRBJ1-6 TRBD1 TRBV12-3/TRBV12-4 many CASSPGTVNSPLHF TGTGCCAGCAGCCCCGGGACAGTCAATTCACCCCTCCACTTT
TRBJ2-7 NA TRBV9 many CASSVRQGWNEQYF TGTGCCAGCAGCGTACGGCAGGGATGGAACGAGCAGTACTTC